These 21 T cell receptor beta chains came from one sample sequenced in a study of cytomegalovirus exposure and HLA in healthy donors. PCR used 60 Vbeta primers and 13 Jbeta primers. TCRdb's copy holds only in-frame clones and misses some; the assay was immunoSEQ multiplex PCR. This sample yields 150,000 to 200,000 clones, of which roughly 80% are seen a single time; around 0.26% belongs to the top ten. Sequences were obtained from PBMCs. The receptors come from a boy aged 5-17 years in good health and CMV-seronegative.

V is TRBV7-2 and J is TRBJ2-1; D may be TRBD2 (5 bases). The V gene lost 1 base and the J gene lost 0 bases, with 13 bases spanning the gap. This CDR3 contains 17 residues. Per germline, CDR1 SGHTA and CDR2 FQGNSA. The CDR3 protein is CASSLVSTGSSYNEQFF. DNA of the CDR3: TGTGCCAGCAGCTTAGTCTCAACGGGAAGCTCCTACAATGAGCAGTTCTTC.

As to this clone: Compared with germline, one end of the junction differs, possibly owing to a read error. The genes are TRBV7-3 and TRBJ2-1, with TRBD2 as a possible D gene (5 bases). The CDR3 runs 14 residues. CDR1 is SGHTA and CDR2 is FQGTGA in the germline V gene. The CDR3 DNA sequence: TGTGCCAGCAGCTTACTCGGGATCTACGATGAGCAGTTCTTC. This translates into CASSLLGIYDEQFF.

This clone has a single count. The rearrangement joins TRBV27 to TRBJ1-1, with TRBD1 as a possible D gene (6 bases). The CDR3 spans 17 residues. The V gene lost 2 bases and the J gene lost 5 bases, with 21 bases spanning the gap. Germline V gene lookup returns CDR1 MNHEY and CDR2 SMNVEV (reference sequence). The CDR3 DNA reads TGTGCCAGCAGTTTAACGACAGGAGGACTTCTGTGGACTGAAGCTTTCTTT. Translation: CASSLTTGGLLWTEAFF.

The sample holds one count of this clone. The J gene is TRBJ2-7, the V gene TRBV29-1; maybe TRBD1 (6 bases). V was clipped by 6 bases and J by 6 bases, with 15 bases between them. This CDR3 has 12 amino acids. Germline V gene sequence: CDR1 SQVTM, CDR2 ANQGSEA. The CDR3 DNA sequence: TGCAGCGTGGGTACAGGGAGTGGCGAGCAGTACTTC. Translation gives CSVGTGSGEQYF.

The V gene is TRBV10-3, the J gene TRBJ1-2, with D perhaps TRBD1 (5 bases). The germline V and J ends were trimmed by 2 bases and 0 bases, with 10 bases remaining between them. Germline V CDR1 and CDR2: ENHRY, SYGVKD. This CDR3 region has 15 residues. The CDR3 spells CAISEGAGANYGYTF. In nucleotides, the CDR3 is TGTGCCATCAGTGAGGGGGCAGGAGCTAACTATGGCTACACCTTC.

The chain recombines TRBV6-5 with TRBJ2-1; TRBD1 agrees at 10 bases. Germline V CDR1 and CDR2: MNHEY, SVGAGI. Trimming removed 6 bases from V and 8 bases from J; junction bases left unmatched: 7. The CDR3 runs 14 residues. The CDR3 DNA reads as TGTGCCAGCAGCTGGGGACAGGGGCGGCATGAGCAGTTCTTC. As protein: CASSWGQGRHEQFF.

The chain is built from TRBV30 and TRBJ2-2, with D possibly matching TRBD2 (6 bases). Trimming took off 4 bases at V and 2 bases at J, with 11 bases between the two ends. CDR3 size: 14 residues. Germline V gives CDR1 GTSNPN, CDR2 SVGIG (reference sequence). The CDR3: CAWKAGTNTGELFF. The CDR3 DNA follows: TGTGCCTGGAAGGCGGGGACCAACACCGGGGAGCTGTTTTTT.

This clone was counted once. The V and J genes are TRBV18 and TRBJ1-5; tentatively, D is TRBD1 (6 bases). Germline V CDR1 and CDR2: KGHSH, LQKENI. This CDR3 contains 17 residues. V was shortened by 1 base and J by 0 bases, with 13 bases between the two germline ends. The chain's CDR3 is CASSPRRGGNSNQPQHF. The CDR3 DNA follows: TGTGCCAGCTCACCACGTCGGGGGGGCAATAGCAATCAGCCCCAGCATTTT.

The J gene is TRBJ2-1, the V gene TRBV6-5; 11 bases match TRBD2. The CDR3 is 14 residues long. Germline V lookup: CDR1 MNHEY, CDR2 SVGAGI. The junction had 6 bases not matched to a gene; V was cut back by 4 bases and J by 10 bases. The CDR3 sequence: CASSLAGGPEEQFF. The CDR3 DNA reads TGTGCCAGCAGTTTAGCGGGAGGGCCTGAAGAGCAGTTCTTC.

V gene TRBV11-1 combines with J gene TRBJ2-2; 15 bases are shared with TRBD2. V lost 5 bases, J lost 6 bases, and 7 bases stayed unmatched. Germline assignment: CDR1 SGHAT and CDR2 FQDESV (reference sequence). The CDR3 covers 17 residues. Written as DNA, the CDR3 is TGTGCCAGCAGCCATTACCGGACTAGCGGGAGGGCCGGGGAGCTGTTTTTT. This gives the protein CASSHYRTSGRAGELFF.

This clone was seen once. The chain links TRBV7-2 to TRBJ2-2, with 12 bases fitting TRBD2. CDR1 and CDR2 from the germline V gene are SGHTA and FQGNSA. V lost 5 bases to trimming and J lost 10 bases; unmatched junction nucleotides: 5. This CDR3 has 14 amino acids. In nucleotides, the CDR3 is TGTGCCAGCAGCCCAGGACTAGCGGGGATGGAGCTGTTTTTT. It yields the protein CASSPGLAGMELFF. Full variable domain (remainder filled in from reference TRBV7-2 and TRBJ2-2): GAGVSQSPSNKVTEKGKDVELRCDPISGHTALYWYRQSLGQGLEFLIYFQGNSAPDKSGLPSDRFSAERTGGSVSTLTIQRTQQEDSAVYLCASSPGLAGMELFFGEGSRLTVL.

The chain is built from TRBV6-1 and TRBJ2-7; the D gene is possibly TRBD1 (5 bases). Trimming removed 1 base at V and 2 bases at J, with 12 bases between. Germline-derived CDR1 and CDR2 are MNHNS and SASEGT. This CDR3 is 15 amino acids long. For the CDR3, the DNA is TGTGCCAGCAGTGAAGGGGTAGGGGAAGCCTACGAGCAGTACTTC. It is translated as CASSEGVGEAYEQYF.

The J gene is TRBJ2-1, the V gene TRBV6-1; 7 nucleotides align to TRBD1. The trim removed 8 bases at V and 4 bases at J, leaving 2 bases unmatched. The CDR3 consists of 12 residues. Germline lookup yields CDR1 MNHNS and CDR2 SASEGT. CDR3 protein: CASRDSYNEQFF. CDR3 DNA: TGTGCCAGCCGGGACAGTTACAATGAGCAGTTCTTC.

The chain combines TRBV10-3 with TRBJ1-5; 8 bases map to TRBD1. Looked up from germline, CDR1 is ENHRY and CDR2 is SYGVKD. The CDR3 is made up of 13 amino acids. V dropped 6 bases and J dropped 5; count of bases not matched to a gene: 3. In DNA form, the CDR3 reads TGTGCCATCAGAGGACAGGGCGATCAGCCCCAGCATTTT. Translating it yields CAIRGQGDQPQHF.

This chain uses TRBV25-1 with TRBJ2-1; no definite D call. This CDR3 has 12 residues. The germline V gene encodes CDR1 MGHDK and CDR2 SYGVNS. The ends were cut back, 6 bases at V and 4 bases at J, with 7 bases in the middle. The CDR3 DNA follows: TGTGCCAGCAGGAATAGATACAATGAGCAGTTCTTC. Protein product: CASRNRYNEQFF.

The chain is built from TRBV6-1 and TRBJ2-3; maybe TRBD1 (5 bases). CDR3 length: 14 residues. The V gene lost 7 bases and the J gene lost 8 bases, with 19 bases spanning the gap. Germline-derived CDR1 and CDR2 are MNHNS and SASEGT. CDR3 DNA: TGTGCCAGCAAAGTCGATAAGGGGCCCGGTACGCAGTATTTT. Translated, it gives CASKVDKGPGTQYF.

Here the CDR3 DNA reads TGTGCCAGCAGCTCTAGCGGGCTCACAGATACGCAGTATTTT. Its protein product is CASSSSGLTDTQYF. The chain is built from TRBV7-8 and TRBJ2-3; 8 nucleotides align to TRBD2. J gave up 2 bases and V 4 bases, and 2 bases lay outside the gene matches. This CDR3 comprises 14 residues. The germline CDR1 and CDR2 sequences are SGHVS and FQNEAQ.

This sequence joins TRBV30 and TRBJ1-6, with unresolved D. Trimming cost V 3 bases and J 10 bases, with 10 bases left between them. This CDR3 comprises 12 residues. Germline CDR1 reads GTSNPN; CDR2 reads SVGIG (reference sequence). In nucleotides, the CDR3 is TGTGCCTGGAGATATCAGGCGTCACCCCTCCACTTT. Translating gives CAWRYQASPLHF.

V and J are TRBV7-8 and TRBJ2-2; tentative D call: TRBD2 (7 bases). V shed 5 bases and J shed 6 bases, with 22 bases lying between them. Germline values: CDR1 SGHVS, CDR2 FQNEAQ. The CDR3 has 17 residues. The CDR3 sequence: CASSPKQGGSKAGELFF. CDR3 coding DNA: TGTGCCAGCAGCCCTAAACAGGGAGGGTCTAAAGCCGGGGAGCTGTTTTTT.

The rearrangement links TRBV5-4 to TRBJ2-5, with 8 nucleotides matching TRBD1. The CDR3 consists of 15 residues. Looked up from germline, CDR1 is SGHNT and CDR2 is YYREEE (reference sequence). With 5 bases clipped from V and 2 bases from J, the junction kept 8 bases outside the gene matches. DNA for the CDR3: TGTGCCAGCAGTTACTACAGGGGGGATCAAGAGACCCAGTACTTC. It translates to CASSYYRGDQETQYF.

The J gene is TRBJ1-5, the V gene TRBV9; 8 nucleotides agree with TRBD1. The CDR3 is 14 residues long. The junction had 6 bases not matched to a gene; V was cut back by 3 bases and J by 7 bases. The V gene's germline CDR1 is SGDLS and CDR2 YYNGEE. The CDR3 reads CASSATGADQPQHF. In DNA, the CDR3 is TGTGCCAGCAGCGCGACAGGGGCGGACCAGCCCCAGCATTTT.